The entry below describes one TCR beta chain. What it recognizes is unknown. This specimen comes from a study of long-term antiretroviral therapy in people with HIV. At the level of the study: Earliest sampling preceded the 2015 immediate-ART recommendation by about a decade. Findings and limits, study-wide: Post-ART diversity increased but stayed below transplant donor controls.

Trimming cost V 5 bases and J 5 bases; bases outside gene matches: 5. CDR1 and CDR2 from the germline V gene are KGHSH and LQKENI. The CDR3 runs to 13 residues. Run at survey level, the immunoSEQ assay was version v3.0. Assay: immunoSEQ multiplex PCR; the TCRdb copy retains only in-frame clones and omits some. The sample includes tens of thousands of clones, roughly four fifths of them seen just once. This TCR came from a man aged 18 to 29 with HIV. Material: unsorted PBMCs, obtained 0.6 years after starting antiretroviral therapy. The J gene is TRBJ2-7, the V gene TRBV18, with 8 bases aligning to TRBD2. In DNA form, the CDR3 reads TGTGCCAGCTCAAGTGTAGCGGGAAACGAGCAGTACTTC. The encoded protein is CASSSVAGNEQYF.